This T cell receptor beta chain was profiled in a study of T cells in localized non-small cell lung cancer. Trimming shortened V by 3 bases and J by 1 base, and 13 bases separated the two germline ends. Germline loops: CDR1 SEHNR, CDR2 FQNEAQ (reference sequence). The length of the CDR3 is 15 residues. Sequencing used immunoSEQ multiplex PCR; TCRdb keeps in-frame clones, though not all of them. This sample has roughly 29,000 clones, with roughly 80% found just once. The genes are TRBV7-9 and TRBJ2-7; D perhaps matches TRBD2 (7 bases). The specimen comprised peripheral blood mononuclear cells, sampled before any cancer treatment. This sequence originates from a man aged 40 to 70 with stage III lung adenocarcinoma. CDR3 region: CASSLRRGLSYEQYF. Here the CDR3 DNA reads TGTGCCAGCAGCTTGCGCAGGGGACTATCCTACGAGCAGTACTTC.